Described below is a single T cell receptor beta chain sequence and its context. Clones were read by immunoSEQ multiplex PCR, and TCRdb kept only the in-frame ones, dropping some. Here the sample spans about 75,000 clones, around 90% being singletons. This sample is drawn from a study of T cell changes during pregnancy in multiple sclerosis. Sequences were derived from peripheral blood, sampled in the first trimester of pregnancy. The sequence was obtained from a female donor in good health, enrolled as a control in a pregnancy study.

The CDR3 loop is CASSEAGGTSGINEQFF. CDR3 bases: TGTGCCAGCAGTGAAGCGGGGGGGACTAGCGGGATAAATGAGCAGTTCTTC. The chain couples TRBV6-1 to TRBJ2-1; 13 nucleotides align to TRBD2. Germline assignment: CDR1 MNHNS and CDR2 SASEGT. This CDR3 region has 17 residues. Losses at the gene ends were 0 bases for V and 7 bases for J; bases not matched to a gene: 6.